Below, one TCR beta chain is given with its context. Its antigen is unknown. The data derive from a study of T cell repertoires in cytomegalovirus infection. The wider study: CMV epitopes that were recently identified and HLA-C-restricted were used alongside well-studied HLA-B-restricted ones. Study-level points and caveats: Dominant in the ex vivo response were TCR beta clonotypes restricted by HLA-C and specific for CMV.

The CDR3 sequence is 15 residues long. Germline assignment: CDR1 MGHRA and CDR2 YSYEKL. The V gene lost 1 base and the J gene lost 7 bases, with 16 bases spanning the gap. TCRdb re-called the reads with MiXCR, one entry per CDR3 protein. The sample consists of around 750,000 distinct CDR3 sequences, around a third of them appearing once. This clonotype originated in a human donor in good health (CMV status not recorded). Some clones in this sample may be carry-over from other donors' samples. This chain uses TRBV4-1 with TRBJ1-2; D ambiguous. The sequences come from cultured CD8+ T cells from PBMCs, collected from culture after CMV antigen stimulation. This CDR3 is CASSQAKGVFFGYTF. In nucleotides, the CDR3 is TGCGCCAGCAGCCAAGCCAAGGGAGTTTTCTTTGGCTACACCTTC.